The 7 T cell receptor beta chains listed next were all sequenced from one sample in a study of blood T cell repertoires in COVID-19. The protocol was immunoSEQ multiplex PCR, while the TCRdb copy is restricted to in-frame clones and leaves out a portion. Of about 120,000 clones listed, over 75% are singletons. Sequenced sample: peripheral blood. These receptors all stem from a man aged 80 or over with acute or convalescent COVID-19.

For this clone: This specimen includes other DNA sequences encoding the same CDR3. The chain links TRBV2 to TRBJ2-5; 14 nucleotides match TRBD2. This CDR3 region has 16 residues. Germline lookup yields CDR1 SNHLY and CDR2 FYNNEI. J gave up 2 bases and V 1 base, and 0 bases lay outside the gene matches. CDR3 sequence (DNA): TGTGCCAGCAGTGAAGGACTAGCGGGGGGGCAAGAGACCCAGTACTTC. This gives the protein CASSEGLAGGQETQYF. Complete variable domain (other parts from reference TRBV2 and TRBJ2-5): EPEVTQTPSHQVTQMGQEVILRCVPISNHLYFYWYRQILGQKVEFLVSFYNNEISEKSEIFDDQFSVERPDGSNFTLKIRSTKLEDSAMYFCASSEGLAGGQETQYFGPGTRLLVL.

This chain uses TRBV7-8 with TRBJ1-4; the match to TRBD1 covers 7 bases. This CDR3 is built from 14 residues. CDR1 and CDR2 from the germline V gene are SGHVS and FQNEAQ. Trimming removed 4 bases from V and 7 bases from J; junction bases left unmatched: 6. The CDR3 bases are TGTGCCAGCAGCTCTACAGGGGTGGGTGAAAAACTGTTTTTT. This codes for CASSSTGVGEKLFF.

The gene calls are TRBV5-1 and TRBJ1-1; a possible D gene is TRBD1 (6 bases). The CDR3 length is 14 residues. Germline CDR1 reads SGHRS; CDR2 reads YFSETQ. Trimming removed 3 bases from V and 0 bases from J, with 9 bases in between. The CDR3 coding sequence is TGCGCCAGCAGCTGGAACAGGGTGAACACTGAAGCTTTCTTT. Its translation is CASSWNRVNTEAFF.

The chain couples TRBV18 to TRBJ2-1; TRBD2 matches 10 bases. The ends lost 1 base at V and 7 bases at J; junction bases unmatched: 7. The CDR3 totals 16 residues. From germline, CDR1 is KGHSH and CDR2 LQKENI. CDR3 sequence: CASSPLSGGAGNEQFF. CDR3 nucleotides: TGTGCCAGCTCACCACTAAGCGGGGGGGCCGGGAATGAGCAGTTCTTC.

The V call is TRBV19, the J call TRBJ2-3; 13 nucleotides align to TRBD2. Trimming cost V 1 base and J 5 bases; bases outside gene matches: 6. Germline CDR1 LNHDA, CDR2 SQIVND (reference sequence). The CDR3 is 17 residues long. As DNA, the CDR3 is TGTGCCAGTAGTATAGGAGGGACTAGCGGGGCGGTAGATACGCAGTATTTT. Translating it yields CASSIGGTSGAVDTQYF.

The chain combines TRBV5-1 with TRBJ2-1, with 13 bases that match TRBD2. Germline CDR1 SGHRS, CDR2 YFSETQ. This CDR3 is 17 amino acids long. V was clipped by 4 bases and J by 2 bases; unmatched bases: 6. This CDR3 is CASSLSGTSGTYNEQFF. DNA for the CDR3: TGCGCCAGCAGCCTCTCCGGGACTAGCGGGACCTACAATGAGCAGTTCTTC.

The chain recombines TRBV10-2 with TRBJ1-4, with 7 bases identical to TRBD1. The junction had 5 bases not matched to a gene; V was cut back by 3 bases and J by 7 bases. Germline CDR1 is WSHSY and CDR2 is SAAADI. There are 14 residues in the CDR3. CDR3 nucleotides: TGCGCCAGCAGTGACCCAGGGGGATCTGAAAAACTGTTTTTT. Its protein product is CASSDPGGSEKLFF.